One sample yielded the 3 T cell receptor beta chains listed below, sequenced in a study of identical twins. MiXCR, run by TCRdb on the 5' RACE reads, gives a single entry per CDR3 protein. The sample records 690,000 or so distinct CDR3 sequences, about 9.4% being singletons. This sample also belongs to another study, concerning yellow fever vaccine responses in identical twins.

Sequenced input: PBMCs. These receptors came from a woman aged 18-35 years in good health.

This clonotype has at least ten counts. The chain recombines TRBV6-5 with TRBJ2-6, with D perhaps TRBD1 (5 bases). The CDR3 covers 17 residues. Per germline, CDR1 MNHEY and CDR2 SVGAGI. Trimming removed 1 base at V and 0 bases at J, with 10 bases between. CDR3 nucleotides: TGTGCCAGCAGTTACTGGGGCCAAAGCTCTGGGGCCAACGTCCTGACTTTC. This sequence encodes CASSYWGQSSGANVLTF.

This clonotype came up a few times. The chain combines TRBV6-2 or TRBV6-3 with TRBJ2-7, with 9 bases lining up with TRBD1. The CDR3 sequence is 15 residues long. Germline V gene sequence: CDR1 MNHEY, CDR2 SVGEGT. The ends lost 2 bases at V and 1 base at J; junction bases unmatched: 3. CDR3 residues: CASSYGGTGSYEQYF. CDR3 bases: TGTGCCAGCAGTTACGGCGGGACAGGGTCCTACGAGCAGTACTTC.

This clonotype was counted a few times. The CDR3 region is CASSFLTGASYEQYF. The CDR3 DNA reads TGTGCCAGCAGCTTCTTGACAGGGGCCTCCTACGAGCAGTACTTC. The chain is built from TRBV7-9 and TRBJ2-7, with 8 bases identical to TRBD1. V lost 3 bases and J lost 0; bases outside the gene matches: 4. This CDR3 is 15 amino acids long. Germline assignment: CDR1 SEHNR and CDR2 FQNEAQ (reference sequence).